Below are 7 T cell receptor beta chains sequenced from a single sample in a study of blood T cell repertoires in COVID-19. The table came from immunoSEQ multiplex PCR; TCRdb's copy has only in-frame clones and leaves some out. The data show some 100,000 clones, with nearly 90% seen just once and 5.5% to 6.5% held by the top ten. The sample consisted of peripheral blood. The receptors stem from a woman aged 55-70 years with acute or convalescent COVID-19.

The chain carries TRBV6-5 and TRBJ1-6, with TRBD1 identical over 7 bases. Unmatched junction bases numbered 6, after V lost 3 bases and J lost 7 bases. The CDR3 spans 15 residues. Germline V gene data show CDR1 as MNHEY and CDR2 as SVGAGI. CDR3 protein: CASSYGTVGNSPLHF. The DNA of the CDR3 is TGTGCCAGCAGTTATGGGACAGTGGGGAATTCACCCCTCCACTTT.

The J gene is TRBJ2-1, the V gene TRBV7-6; TRBD1 matches at 8 bases. V lost 3 bases and J lost 9; bases outside the gene matches: 16. The CDR3 is made up of 17 amino acids. Germline V gene lookup returns CDR1 SGHVS and CDR2 FNYEAQ. This chain's CDR3 is CASSFRAGTGFGSEQFF. The DNA for the CDR3 is TGTGCCAGCAGCTTTCGAGCCGGGACAGGTTTTGGTAGTGAGCAGTTCTTC.

The rearrangement links TRBV7-2 to TRBJ2-3; D might be TRBD2 (5 bases). V was trimmed by 2 bases and J by 2 bases, leaving 8 bases between them. The CDR3 has 14 amino acids. The germline gives CDR1 SGHTA, CDR2 FQGNSA. This CDR3 reads CASSLRTLTDTQYF. The CDR3 bases are TGTGCCAGCAGCTTACGGACTCTCACAGATACGCAGTATTTT.

This clone has a single count. The genes are TRBV6-5 and TRBJ2-1; 9 bases line up with TRBD2. CDR1 and CDR2 (germline): MNHEY, SVGAGI. Trimming took 6 bases from V and 2 from J; bases not matched to a gene: 5. The CDR3 extends over 15 amino acids. The CDR3 DNA follows: TGTGCCAGCAGCCTTGGCGGGAGGGCCTACAATGAGCAGTTCTTC. The encoded protein is CASSLGGRAYNEQFF.

This chain uses TRBV5-4 with TRBJ2-1; 9 bases fit TRBD2. J was trimmed by 3 bases and V by 5 bases; bases with no gene match: 9. The CDR3 runs 16 residues. The V gene's germline CDR1 is SGHNT and CDR2 YYREEE (reference sequence). CDR3 in amino acids: CASRIGLATGYNEQFF. CDR3 coding DNA: TGTGCCAGCAGGATCGGACTAGCGACCGGCTACAATGAGCAGTTCTTC.

The J gene is TRBJ2-2, the V gene TRBV5-5, with D perhaps matching TRBD2 (6 bases). V was cut by 4 bases and J by 5 bases, with 12 bases left in between. CDR3 size: 14 residues. Germline CDR1 SGHKS, CDR2 YYEKEE (reference sequence). The CDR3 is CASSPQTSTGELFF. CDR3 in DNA: TGTGCCAGCAGCCCCCAGACTAGTACCGGGGAGCTGTTTTTT.

The rearrangement joins TRBV12-5 to TRBJ2-1; TRBD2 matches at 9 bases. CDR3 size: 17 residues. Germline CDR1 LGHNT, CDR2 FRNRAP. With 3 bases clipped from V and 5 bases from J, the junction kept 11 bases outside the gene matches. DNA of the CDR3: TGTGCTAGTGGTTTTGAGTTAGCGGGAGCCCAGGACAATGAGCAGTTCTTC. This encodes CASGFELAGAQDNEQFF.